The present T cell receptor beta chain was sequenced within a study of blood T cell repertoires in COVID-19. Participants spanned ages about 18 to 100 years and resided in some 22 US areas. Participant-reported clinical history was the basis for cohort assignment. Authors' processing steps: Amplification of reference gene primers provided the estimated nucleated cell counts. Sequenced by immunoSEQ multiplex PCR; TCRdb stores in-frame clones only, minus some. The V and J calls and the clone size are those of that table, but D and trimming were determined from the DNA. The sample has 250,000 to 350,000 clones, roughly 85% seen once. From germline, CDR1 is LGHDT and CDR2 YNNKEL (reference sequence). CDR3 length: 14 amino acids. Trimming removed 1 base from V and 1 base from J; junction bases left unmatched: 0.

Sequencing used PBMCs or T cells enriched from blood (not recorded which). The V call is TRBV3-1 (or the pseudogene TRBV3-2), the J call TRBJ1-1; TRBD1 aligns across 7 bases. The source is a woman aged 45-60 years who had recovered from COVID-19. The CDR3 loop reads CASSQGQGNTEAFF. The CDR3 region has the DNA TGTGCCAGCAGCCAAGGACAGGGGAACACTGAAGCTTTCTTT.